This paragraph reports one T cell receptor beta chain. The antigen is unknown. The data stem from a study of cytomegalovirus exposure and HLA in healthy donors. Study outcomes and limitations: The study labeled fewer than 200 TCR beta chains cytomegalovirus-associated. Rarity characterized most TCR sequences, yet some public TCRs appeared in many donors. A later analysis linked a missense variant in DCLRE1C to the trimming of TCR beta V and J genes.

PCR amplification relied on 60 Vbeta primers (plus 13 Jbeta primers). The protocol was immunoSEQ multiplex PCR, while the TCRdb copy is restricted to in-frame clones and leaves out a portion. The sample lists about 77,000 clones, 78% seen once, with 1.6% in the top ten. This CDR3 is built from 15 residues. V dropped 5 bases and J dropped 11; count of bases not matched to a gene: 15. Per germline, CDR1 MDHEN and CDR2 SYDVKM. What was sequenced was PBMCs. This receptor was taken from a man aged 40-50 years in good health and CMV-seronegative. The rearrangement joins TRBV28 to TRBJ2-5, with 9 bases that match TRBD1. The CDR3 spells CASSPRGTGRSEQYF. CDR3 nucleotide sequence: TGTGCCAGCAGTCCCCGGGGGACAGGGCGATCGGAGCAGTACTTC.